Here is one TCR beta chain with its context. The antigen remains undetermined. The method was immunoSEQ multiplex PCR; TCRdb's version includes in-frame clones alone and lacks a portion of them. The table records about 50,000 clones, just under 80% of them present only once. The time point is: week 5, during vaccination. Every single dose of the vaccine, 300 ug of mutant IDH1 20-mer peptide, came with topical imiquimod. Each of the donors came in with new WHO grade 3 or 4 astrocytomas that were IDH1-mutant and ATRX-lost. V gave up 4 bases and J gave up 6 bases; unmatched junction bases: 7. The CDR3 consists of 15 residues. Germline-derived CDR1 and CDR2 are GTSNPN and SVGIG (reference sequence). The data were taken from a study of a mutant IDH1 vaccine in newly diagnosed glioma. Overall study: Commencement of vaccination occurred 4-6 weeks following radiotherapy alone, or concurrently with temozolomide cycles.

This clonotype was obtained from a man between 45 and 60 years old with glioma. The sample was PBMCs, taken from a glioma patient whose treatment included an IDH1 peptide vaccine. The chain links TRBV30 to TRBJ1-6, with 9 bases identical to TRBD1. CDR3 sequence (DNA): TGTGCCTGGAATGCACAGGGGGCGCGTAATTCACCCCTCCACTTT. Translation: CAWNAQGARNSPLHF. The whole variable domain, filled in from reference TRBV30 and TRBJ1-6, reads SQTIHQWPATLVQPVGSPLSLECTVEGTSNPNLYWYRQAAGRGLQLLFYSVGIGQISSEVPQNLSASRPQDRQFILSSKKLLLSDSGFYLCAWNAQGARNSPLHFGNGTRLTVT.